The 21 T cell receptor beta chains listed next were all sequenced from one sample in a study of blood T cell repertoires in COVID-19. The method was immunoSEQ multiplex PCR; TCRdb's version includes in-frame clones alone and lacks a portion of them. The sample consists of some 360,000 clones, roughly 86% of them appearing once. Sequences were obtained from peripheral blood. These receptors were obtained from a woman aged 60-70 years with COVID-19, enrolled during active disease.

The chain links TRBV3-1 (or the pseudogene TRBV3-2) to TRBJ1-5, with 7 bases identical to TRBD1. The CDR3 length is 14 residues. CDR1 and CDR2 (germline): LGHDT, YNNKEL (reference sequence). J lost 6 bases, V lost 8 bases, and 10 bases had no gene match. The CDR3 nucleotides read TGTGCCAGCGGTACGACAGGGAATTTTCAGCCCCAGCATTTT. As protein: CASGTTGNFQPQHF.

The chain couples TRBV29-1 to TRBJ2-2, with 9 bases identical to TRBD1. The CDR3 consists of 13 residues. V lost 7 bases to trimming and J lost 4 bases; unmatched junction nucleotides: 4. Germline CDR1 is SQVTM and CDR2 is ANQGSEA. The chain's CDR3 is CSAGQGSTGELFF. The CDR3 region has the DNA TGCAGCGCGGGACAGGGAAGCACCGGGGAGCTGTTTTTT.

The chain carries TRBV18 and TRBJ1-1; D not resolved. V lost 4 bases, J lost 1 base, and 4 bases lay in between. This CDR3 has 12 amino acids. Germline loops: CDR1 KGHSH, CDR2 LQKENI. The CDR3 spells CASSRANTEAFF. The CDR3 DNA reads TGTGCCAGCTCACGGGCGAACACTGAAGCTTTCTTT.

The chain has TRBV12-3 or TRBV12-4 and TRBJ2-7; 8 bases agree with TRBD1. The CDR3 contains 13 residues. The trim removed 5 bases at V and 5 bases at J, leaving 5 bases unmatched. DNA of the CDR3: TGTGCCAGCAGTGACAGGGGAAAGAACGAGCAGTACTTC. It translates to CASSDRGKNEQYF.

The V and J genes are TRBV24-1 and TRBJ1-2; TRBD1 is a possible D gene (6 bases). V was shortened by 4 bases and J by 3 bases, with 8 bases between the two germline ends. In germline, CDR1 is KGHDR, CDR2 SFDVKD. The CDR3 runs to 13 residues. The CDR3 coding sequence is TGTGCCACCAGTGAGCAGGGGTACTATGGCTACACCTTC. This sequence encodes CATSEQGYYGYTF.

Only a few counts were recorded for this clone. The V and J genes are TRBV19 and TRBJ1-5; D gene unclear. Germline assignment: CDR1 LNHDA and CDR2 SQIVND (reference sequence). V was pared by 7 bases and J by 4 bases, with 14 bases between. The CDR3 covers 14 residues. This CDR3 is CASKPLLINQPQHF. In DNA, the CDR3 is TGTGCCAGTAAACCTTTACTCATAAATCAGCCCCAGCATTTT.

The rearrangement uses TRBV9 and TRBJ1-1; D is ambiguous. In germline, CDR1 is SGDLS, CDR2 YYNGEE. The CDR3 has 13 amino acids. The germline V and J ends were trimmed by 5 bases and 0 bases, with 8 bases remaining between them. DNA of the CDR3: TGTGCCAGCAGTTCGGGAATGAACACTGAAGCTTTCTTT. Its translation is CASSSGMNTEAFF. The full variable domain, rest sourced from reference TRBV9 and TRBJ1-1, is DSGVTQTPKHLITATGQRVTLRCSPRSGDLSVYWYQQSLDQGLQFLIQYYNGEERAKGNILERFSAQQFPDLHSELNLSSLELGDSALYFCASSSGMNTEAFFGQGTRLTVV.

This chain joins TRBV20-1 and TRBJ1-1; no reliable D call. This CDR3 spans 12 amino acids. V gave up 3 bases and J gave up 7 bases, with 12 bases separating them. CDR1 DFQATT and CDR2 SNEGSKA come from the germline V gene (reference sequence). The CDR3 bases are TGCAGTGCTAGTTCCGGGGAAGGTGAAGCTTTCTTT. Its translation is CSASSGEGEAFF.

The chain employs TRBV21-1 and TRBJ2-3; TRBD2 is taken as the D call from the table, unchecked against the DNA. TRBV21-1 counts as a pseudogene. The CDR3 consists of 12 residues. CDR3 loop: CAQRMRTDTQYF. The CDR3 DNA reads as TGTGCCCAGAGGATGCGCACAGATACGCAGTATTTT.

V is TRBV5-6 and J is TRBJ1-2, with D perhaps matching TRBD1 (5 bases). The CDR3 extends over 15 amino acids. Per the germline V gene, CDR1 is SGHDT and CDR2 is YYEEEE. V lost 2 bases to trimming and J lost 4 bases, with 15 bases between them. In nucleotides, the CDR3 is TGTGCCAGCAGCTTCGGAGGGGAAGGGTTCTATGGCTACACCTTC. This codes for CASSFGGEGFYGYTF.

The rearrangement uses TRBV7-3 and TRBJ2-1, with 7 bases that match TRBD2. V lost 5 bases, J lost 3 bases, and 4 bases stayed unmatched. This CDR3 spans 14 amino acids. CDR1 and CDR2 (germline): SGHTA, FQGTGA. CDR3 in DNA: TGTGCCAGCAGCCCGCTAGCGGACTACAATGAGCAGTTCTTC. Translated: CASSPLADYNEQFF.

The chain employs TRBV5-8 and TRBJ2-3, with TRBD1 matching 10 bases. Looked up from germline, CDR1 is SGHTS and CDR2 is YDEGEE. J gave up 6 bases and V 4 bases, and 8 bases lay outside the gene matches. The CDR3 has 15 residues. CDR3 DNA: TGTGCCAGCAGCCTAGGGACAGGGGCGTTGGATACGCAGTATTTT. It yields the protein CASSLGTGALDTQYF.

The chain uses TRBV9 and TRBJ2-3; tentatively, D is TRBD2 (6 bases). CDR1 SGDLS and CDR2 YYNGEE come from the germline V gene. The CDR3 contains 14 residues. Deletions cut 4 bases from V and 6 bases from J, with 15 bases between. The CDR3 sequence is CASSPYGGADTQYF. The CDR3 coding sequence is TGTGCCAGCAGCCCCTATGGCGGGGCTGATACGCAGTATTTT.

The chain couples TRBV5-1 to TRBJ2-4; weak D call: TRBD2 (5 bases). V was shortened by 0 bases and J by 3 bases, with 19 bases between the two germline ends. In germline, CDR1 is SGHRS, CDR2 YFSETQ. The CDR3 length is 18 residues. The CDR3 DNA reads TGCGCCAGCAGCTTGGCCGTTAATCCAGGAGGTATCAAAAACATTCAGTACTTC. As protein: CASSLAVNPGGIKNIQYF.

The chain couples TRBV27 to TRBJ1-1; 8 positions match TRBD1. Germline-derived CDR1 and CDR2 are MNHEY and SMNVEV (reference sequence). CDR3 length: 17 amino acids. V was pared by 3 bases and J by 11 bases, with 20 bases of the junction left unmatched. The CDR3 DNA reads as TGTGCCAGCAGTTTCCGCCCCTCCGACAGGGGAAGGATGGGCGCTTTCTTT. Translated, it gives CASSFRPSDRGRMGAFF.

The table lists this clone with a few counts. This chain uses TRBV18 with TRBJ1-6, with a tentative D call TRBD1 (5 bases). Trimming pared 6 bases from V and 4 bases from J, leaving 10 bases between. Germline CDR1 is KGHSH and CDR2 is LQKENI. The length of the CDR3 is 14 residues. Here the CDR3 reads CASSLTDYNSPLHF. In nucleotides, the CDR3 is TGTGCCAGCTCTTTGACAGATTATAATTCACCCCTCCACTTT.

The chain combines TRBV27 with TRBJ2-1, with TRBD1 matching over 8 bases. Germline assignment: CDR1 MNHEY and CDR2 SMNVEV (reference sequence). The CDR3 runs 11 residues. Losses at the gene ends were 5 bases for V and 9 bases for J; bases not matched to a gene: 0. The CDR3 protein is CASSTGGEQFF. CDR3 DNA sequence: TGTGCCAGCAGTACAGGGGGTGAGCAGTTCTTC.

This chain uses TRBV4-1 with TRBJ2-7; a possible D gene is TRBD1 (5 bases). Germline CDR1 MGHRA, CDR2 YSYEKL. The V end lost 0 bases, the J end lost 2 bases, and 11 bases lay between the germline ends. The CDR3 is 15 residues long. DNA for the CDR3: TGCGCCAGCAGCCAAGATATGACAGTTACCTACGAGCAGTACTTC. Residues: CASSQDMTVTYEQYF.

The chain uses TRBV5-8 and TRBJ1-5, with 8 positions matching TRBD1. The CDR3 is made up of 17 amino acids. Germline CDR1 SGHTS, CDR2 YDEGEE. With 1 base clipped from V and 3 bases from J, the junction kept 9 bases outside the gene matches. In nucleotides, the CDR3 is TGTGCCAGCAGCTTGTATCACAGGGGGGCGTTCAATCAGCCCCAGCATTTT. Its protein product is CASSLYHRGAFNQPQHF. The variable domain in full, completed from reference TRBV5-8 and TRBJ1-5, reads EAGVTQSPTHLIKTRGQQATLRCSPISGHTSVYWYQQALGLGLQFLLWYDEGEERNRGNFPPRFSGRQFPNYSSELNVNALELEDSALYLCASSLYHRGAFNQPQHFGDGTRLSIL.

This sequence joins TRBV28 and TRBJ2-7; maybe TRBD2 (5 bases). V was trimmed by 7 bases and J by 0 bases, leaving 13 bases between them. CDR1 and CDR2 from the germline V gene are MDHEN and SYDVKM. The length of the CDR3 is 14 residues. The CDR3 DNA reads as TGTGCCAGCAACTCGGACGGGAACTCCTACGAGCAGTACTTC. Translation: CASNSDGNSYEQYF.

The rearrangement joins TRBV7-8 to TRBJ2-6; no firm D call. Per germline, CDR1 SGHVS and CDR2 FQNEAQ. CDR3 size: 18 residues. The ends were cut back, 1 base at V and 0 bases at J, with 13 bases in the middle. The chain's CDR3 is CASSLEARSGSGANVLTF. The CDR3, as DNA: TGTGCCAGCAGCTTAGAGGCCAGGTCTGGCTCTGGGGCCAACGTCCTGACTTTC.